Given below is one T cell receptor (beta chain) in context. In the original analysis: Estimated nucleated cell counts came from reference gene primer amplification. The protocol was immunoSEQ multiplex PCR, while the TCRdb copy is restricted to in-frame clones and leaves out a portion. The DNA was the basis for D and trimming; V, J and clone size are from that table. The sample yields about 72,000 clones, around 82% seen once. The data were obtained in a study of blood T cell repertoires in COVID-19. As for the study in general: Italy, Spain and the United States were the sources of the convalescent and acute COVID-19 samples. The analysed material was cDNA or gDNA that came from T cells, B-cell-depleted T cells, or PBMCs.

V lost 0 bases and J lost 8, with 9 bases in between. The CDR3 is made up of 13 amino acids. Germline values: CDR1 SGDLS, CDR2 YYNGEE. Sample: peripheral blood. The genes are TRBV9 and TRBJ2-1, with no clear D. This clonotype originated in a man aged 55-75 years with acute or convalescent COVID-19. The CDR3 sequence: CASSVAPEDEQFF. The CDR3 nucleotides read TGTGCCAGCAGCGTAGCTCCCGAGGATGAGCAGTTCTTC.